This passage covers 6 T cell receptor beta chains from one sample sequenced in a study of blood T cell repertoires in COVID-19 (dated by TCRdb to 2018 to 2021). Preparation of the library involved the immunoSEQ multiplex PCR assay. The table comes from immuneACCESS by way of TCRdb, which keeps in-frame sequences with V and J called. Part of the clones is missing from these tables; in studies checked, under half for an unresolved V gene and the rest for unknown reasons. The sample yields roughly 200,000 clones; roughly 89% were counted once. Around 0.63% of the sample is in the top ten clones. The sample consisted of peripheral blood. These receptor sequences come from a man aged 50-60 years with acute or convalescent COVID-19.

V gene TRBV20-1 combines with J gene TRBJ1-1; TRBD1 aligns across 7 bases. Germline V CDR1 and CDR2: DFQATT, SNEGSKA (reference sequence). The CDR3 length is 16 residues. The ends lost 3 bases at V and 1 base at J; junction bases unmatched: 11. CDR3 region: CSASRQGPFSNTEAFF. In nucleotides, the CDR3 is TGCAGTGCTAGTCGACAGGGACCCTTTTCGAACACTGAAGCTTTCTTT.

The chain links TRBV18 to TRBJ1-1, with 7 bases that match TRBD1. Germline V gives CDR1 KGHSH, CDR2 LQKENI. The CDR3 runs 14 residues. V lost 0 bases and J lost 8; bases outside the gene matches: 6. DNA of the CDR3: TGTGCCAGCTCACCACCTCGGGACAGAGGAGAAGCTTTCTTT. This encodes CASSPPRDRGEAFF.

The chain links TRBV5-4 to TRBJ1-2, with TRBD1 matching 10 bases. The germline V gene encodes CDR1 SGHNT and CDR2 YYREEE (reference sequence). This CDR3 spans 15 amino acids. V was clipped by 6 bases and J by 6 bases; unmatched bases: 11. The CDR3 DNA is TGTGCCAGCAAAGTGGGACAGGGGTCATACGATGGCTACACCTTC. It translates to CASKVGQGSYDGYTF.

The chain carries TRBV7-9 and TRBJ1-5; TRBD1 might be the D (5 bases). CDR3 size: 16 residues. V gave up 0 bases and J gave up 9 bases, with 18 bases separating them. The germline CDR1 and CDR2 sequences are SEHNR and FQNEAQ (reference sequence). The CDR3 DNA follows: TGTGCCAGCAGCTTAGCGTTTCGGGGGGGATCAGGGCCCCAGCATTTT. It is translated as CASSLAFRGGSGPQHF.

The chain joins TRBV19 to TRBJ1-6; D gene ambiguous. Germline V CDR1 and CDR2: LNHDA, SQIVND (reference sequence). V gave up 6 bases and J gave up 8 bases, with 17 bases separating them. CDR3 length: 15 amino acids. The CDR3 protein is CASRRGDLLYSPLHF. The CDR3, as DNA: TGTGCCAGTAGGAGAGGCGATCTCTTGTATTCACCCCTCCACTTT.

This clone appeared a few times. The rearrangement uses TRBV11-3 and TRBJ2-7; a weak D match, TRBD1 (6 bases). V lost 5 bases to trimming and J lost 1 base, with 12 bases between them. CDR1 SGHNT and CDR2 YENEEA come from the germline V gene. The CDR3 loop spans 14 amino acids. This CDR3 reads CASSTQGKSYEQYF. Written as DNA, the CDR3 is TGTGCCAGCAGCACTCAGGGGAAGTCCTACGAGCAGTACTTC.